What follows is one T cell receptor beta chain and its context. This sample is part of a study of blood T cell repertoires in COVID-19. Study context: Donors in the United States, Italy and Spain gave samples during acute or convalescent COVID-19.

The CDR3 runs to 19 residues. The ends were cut back, 0 bases at V and 2 bases at J, with 23 bases in the middle. The germline V gene has CDR1 SGHRS and CDR2 YFSETQ. Only in-frame clones appear in the TCRdb table, and some are missing; sequencing was by immunoSEQ multiplex PCR. The sample consists of 200,000 to 300,000 clones, roughly 91% of them appearing once. Individuals drawn from approximately 26 US areas were about 18 to 95 years old. Researchers sorted participants into cohorts using their self-reported clinical history. This chain joins TRBV5-1 and TRBJ1-1; D gene uncertain. The clonotype was recovered from a woman in her 30s who had recovered from COVID-19. The sequencing sample was made of PBMCs or T cells enriched from blood (not recorded which). As DNA, the CDR3 is TGCGCCAGCAGCTTGGCTTACCTCACACGGTCCGGGTATAACACTGAAGCTTTCTTT. It codes for CASSLAYLTRSGYNTEAFF.